Each of the 26 T cell receptor beta chains below was sequenced from the same sample in a study of blood T cells in healthy people across ages. Together with a sample-barcoded 5' primer, a J-beta primer mix was included in a second PCR lasting roughly 6 to 12 cycles. MiXCR, run by TCRdb on the 5' RACE reads, gives a single entry per CDR3 protein. The table lists 650,000 to 1,000,000 distinct CDR3 sequences, roughly 35% of them singletons, with 13% in the top ten. The sequencing input was blood. All receptors derive from a man younger than 35 in good health.

This clonotype was found many times. The chain is built from TRBV7-9 and TRBJ1-6, with 8 bases identical to TRBD1. With 6 bases clipped from V and 9 bases from J, the junction kept 16 bases outside the gene matches. CDR1 is SEHNR and CDR2 is FQNEAQ in the germline V gene (reference sequence). This CDR3 region has 17 residues. The CDR3: CASSFADWTGSRSPLHF. In DNA, the CDR3 is TGTGCCAGCAGTTTCGCTGACTGGACAGGGAGTCGTTCACCCCTCCACTTT.

The chain carries TRBV20-1 and TRBJ1-4, with 7 bases identical to TRBD1. Germline V gene lookup returns CDR1 DFQATT and CDR2 SNEGSKA (reference sequence). This CDR3 is 13 amino acids long. Unmatched junction bases numbered 9, after V lost 6 bases and J lost 8 bases. The CDR3 nucleotides are TGCAGTGCGGAACAGGGGATATACGAAAAACTGTTTTTT. Protein product: CSAEQGIYEKLFF.

The chain employs TRBV4-2 and TRBJ1-2; TRBD1 is a possible D gene (6 bases). The CDR3 totals 14 residues. Per the germline V gene, CDR1 is LGHNA and CDR2 is YNFKEQ. V lost 6 bases and J lost 3, with 14 bases in between. The CDR3 DNA reads as TGTGCCAGCAGAGGTACCGGGGGCCACTATGGCTACACCTTC. Its protein product is CASRGTGGHYGYTF.

The V call is TRBV6-2 or TRBV6-3, the J call TRBJ1-2, with TRBD1 identical over 7 bases. V trimming: 6 bases; J trimming: 4 bases; junction bases outside the gene matches: 11. CDR1 and CDR2 (germline): MNHEY, SVGEGT. This CDR3 contains 15 residues. The CDR3 DNA is TGTGCCAGCAGCCCTCCGAGGGGGCCCACCTATGGCTACACCTTC. This translates into CASSPPRGPTYGYTF.

This clonotype appeared a single time. J is TRBJ2-2 and V is TRBV10-3; D uncertain. There are 14 residues in the CDR3. Trimming left V 3 bases short and J 2 bases short, with 7 bases between. Germline V gene sequence: CDR1 ENHRY, CDR2 SYGVKD. The DNA for the CDR3 is TGTGCCATCAGTGACCCCCCCAACACCGGGGAGCTGTTTTTT. Its protein product is CAISDPPNTGELFF.

V usage is TRBV20-1 and J usage is TRBJ2-1, with 11 positions matching TRBD2. The end of the DNA fits TRBJ2-7 better, so the J call may be wrong. This CDR3 contains 14 residues. The germline gives CDR1 DFQATT, CDR2 SNEGSKA (reference sequence). CDR3 protein: CSAIGTSGYNEQYF. The DNA for the CDR3 is TGCAGTGCTATAGGGACTAGCGGATACAATGAGCAGTACTTC.

The chain is built from TRBV7-9 and TRBJ1-4; D not resolved. The germline gives CDR1 SEHNR, CDR2 FQNEAQ (reference sequence). V dropped 1 base and J dropped 8 bases, with 17 bases sitting between them. CDR3 length: 16 amino acids. In DNA form, the CDR3 reads TGTGCCAGCAGCTTAGTAAAAAGGGTCGCAGCGGAAAAACTGTTTTTT. Protein: CASSLVKRVAAEKLFF.

CDR3: CASSEALRRSLAKNIQYF. CDR3 nucleotides: TGTGCCAGCAGTGAAGCGCTTAGGCGCTCGCTAGCCAAAAACATTCAGTACTTC. The chain employs TRBV2 and TRBJ2-4; D gene ambiguous. CDR3 size: 18 residues. Germline V gene sequence: CDR1 SNHLY, CDR2 FYNNEI. V gave up 0 bases and J gave up 0 bases, with 15 bases separating them.

This clonotype has a count of ten or more. The chain employs TRBV7-9 and TRBJ2-3, with TRBD2 identical over 9 bases. The V gene's germline CDR1 is SEHNR and CDR2 FQNEAQ (reference sequence). V was pared by 5 bases and J by 2 bases, with 5 bases of the junction left unmatched. CDR3 length: 15 residues. DNA of the CDR3: TGTGCCAGCAGCACGCGGGGGGGAATCACAGATACGCAGTATTTT. Translating it yields CASSTRGGITDTQYF.

This clonotype was detected a few times. J is TRBJ2-5 and V is TRBV7-2, with a weak D call TRBD2 (7 bases). CDR3 size: 15 residues. The germline V and J ends were trimmed by 7 bases and 4 bases, with 19 bases remaining between them. Germline lookup yields CDR1 SGHTA and CDR2 FQGNSA. DNA of the CDR3: TGTGCCAGCAACTCGTGGGGGGGGCTACTAGAGACCCAGTACTTC. As protein: CASNSWGGLLETQYF.

The chain has TRBV12-3 or TRBV12-4 and TRBJ2-1; the match to TRBD2 covers 14 bases. The DNA end lines up better with TRBJ2-7; the J call may be wrong. The CDR3 consists of 17 residues. The DNA of the CDR3 is TGTGCCAGCAGTTCCTCCGGGACTAGCGGGGGATACAATGAGCAGTACTTC. Its translation is CASSSSGTSGGYNEQYF.

With regard to this clonotype: With a much larger clone just one base away, this may be a read error. The chain has TRBV29-1 and TRBJ1-2, with D tentatively TRBD1 (5 bases). Germline V gene sequence: CDR1 SQVTM, CDR2 ANQGSEA. Trimming took 2 bases from V and 6 from J, leaving 13 bases between them. The CDR3 is made up of 13 amino acids. CDR3 nucleotides: TGCAGCGTTGAACATAGGGACGGCGATGGCTACACCTTC. Amino acids: CSVEHRDGDGYTF.

This chain joins TRBV29-1 and TRBJ2-7; 9 nucleotides match TRBD1. Trimming removed 4 bases from V and 2 bases from J; junction bases left unmatched: 6. Germline values: CDR1 SQVTM, CDR2 ANQGSEA. This CDR3 comprises 14 residues. The CDR3 DNA reads TGCAGCGTTGGGACAGGGGTAAGGGCCTACGAGCAGTACTTC. This encodes CSVGTGVRAYEQYF.

The chain recombines TRBV7-9 with TRBJ2-1; the match to TRBD2 covers 10 bases. This CDR3 has 13 amino acids. V shed 10 bases, J shed 6 bases, and the junction held 6 bases outside the gene matches. Germline CDR1 is SEHNR and CDR2 is FQNEAQ (reference sequence). The CDR3 spells CATEAGGSNEQFF. The CDR3 DNA follows: TGTGCCACCGAAGCGGGGGGGAGCAATGAGCAGTTCTTC.

The sample holds many counts of this clonotype. DNA of the CDR3: TGTGCCAGCAGTTTCCCCGGGGGGGCGTCCTACAATGAGCAGTTCTTC. It codes for CASSFPGGASYNEQFF. This chain uses TRBV12-3 or TRBV12-4 with TRBJ2-1, with TRBD2 identical over 8 bases. The V gene end was trimmed by 3 bases and the J gene end by 1 base; junction bases not matched to a gene: 5. This CDR3 has 16 amino acids.

This chain connects TRBV5-1 to TRBJ2-1; 7 nucleotides align to TRBD1. The ends lost 0 bases at V and 8 bases at J; junction bases unmatched: 8. Looked up from germline, CDR1 is SGHRS and CDR2 is YFSETQ. This CDR3 contains 15 residues. The CDR3 protein is CASSLEPGQHDEQFF. The DNA of the CDR3 is TGCGCCAGCAGCTTGGAACCGGGACAGCACGATGAGCAGTTCTTC. Full variable domain (rest looked up from reference TRBV5-1 and TRBJ2-1): KAGVTQTPRYLIKTRGQQVTLSCSPISGHRSVSWYQQTPGQGLQFLFEYFSETQRNKGNFPGRFSGRQFSNSRSEMNVSTLELGDSALYLCASSLEPGQHDEQFFGPGTRLTVL.

About this clonotype itself: This clone may be a read error of a much larger clone one base away. The chain employs TRBV27 and TRBJ2-7; 9 nucleotides agree with TRBD1. This CDR3 comprises 14 residues. V shed 5 bases and J 5 bases; nucleotides not matched to a gene: 7. The germline gives CDR1 MNHEY, CDR2 SMNVEV (reference sequence). The CDR3 sequence: CASSIRDRADEQYF. The CDR3 DNA is TGTGCCAGCAGTATCCGGGACAGGGCCGACGAGCAGTACTTC.

This clonotype was seen many times. V usage is TRBV10-3 and J usage is TRBJ2-7; 8 nucleotides match TRBD1. The CDR3 loop spans 11 amino acids. Germline V gene lookup returns CDR1 ENHRY and CDR2 SYGVKD. V gave up 8 bases and J gave up 6 bases; unmatched junction bases: 3. CDR3 loop: CAIGDRGEQYF. The DNA of the CDR3 is TGTGCCATCGGAGACAGGGGCGAGCAGTACTTC.

The table lists this clonotype with many counts. The chain employs TRBV20-1 and TRBJ2-1; TRBD2 matches at 7 bases. This CDR3 is built from 15 residues. Germline CDR1 reads DFQATT; CDR2 reads SNEGSKA (reference sequence). With 0 bases clipped from V and 1 base from J, the junction kept 3 bases outside the gene matches. The CDR3: CSARDSGGSYNEQFF. CDR3 sequence (DNA): TGCAGTGCTAGAGATTCGGGGGGATCCTACAATGAGCAGTTCTTC.

The rearrangement links TRBV5-1 to TRBJ2-7, with D tentatively TRBD1 or TRBD2 (5 bases each). The CDR3 has 13 residues. CDR1 and CDR2 (germline): SGHRS, YFSETQ. The V end lost 7 bases, the J end lost 0 bases, and 11 bases lay between the germline ends. CDR3 region: CASSGASSYEQYF. In nucleotides, the CDR3 is TGCGCCAGCTCCGGGGCTAGCTCCTACGAGCAGTACTTC.

This clonotype has more than one count but fewer than ten. The chain is built from TRBV20-1 and TRBJ2-3; 12 bases line up with TRBD2. CDR3 length: 16 amino acids. After removal of 2 bases from V and 3 bases from J, the junction contained 6 bases not matched to a gene. Germline V lookup: CDR1 DFQATT, CDR2 SNEGSKA (reference sequence). The CDR3 bases are TGCAGTGCTAGAACGGCGACTAGCGGGGGAACAGATACGCAGTATTTT. Encoded protein: CSARTATSGGTDTQYF.

For this clonotype: A much larger clone differs from this one at a single base, so this may be a read error. The rearrangement uses TRBV7-3 and TRBJ2-1; 10 bases align to TRBD2. The end of the DNA aligns better with TRBJ2-7, so the J call may be wrong. The germline V gene has CDR1 SGHTA and CDR2 FQGTGA. This CDR3 region has 17 residues. CDR3 nucleotides: TGTGCCAGCAGCTTGGATACTAGCGGGGCCTCCTACAATGAGCAGTACTTC. Residues: CASSLDTSGASYNEQYF.

This chain joins TRBV12-3 or TRBV12-4 and TRBJ2-5; 9 positions match TRBD1. With 7 bases clipped from V and 11 bases from J, the junction kept 8 bases outside the gene matches. The CDR3 spans 12 residues. CDR3 sequence reads: CASMLQGAEQYF. The CDR3 nucleotides read TGTGCCAGCATGTTACAGGGGGCAGAGCAGTACTTC.

This clonotype has only a few counts. The V and J genes are TRBV12-3 or TRBV12-4 and TRBJ1-1; D is unresolved. There are 15 residues in the CDR3. Trimming shortened V by 1 base and J by 6 bases, and 15 bases separated the two germline ends. The CDR3 DNA sequence: TGTGCCAGCAGTTTAGTCGCAGCTCTCGGGGCTGAAGCTTTCTTT. Protein sequence: CASSLVAALGAEAFF.

A note on this clonotype: An end of the junction does not agree with germline; a read error may underlie this. The rearrangement uses TRBV12-3 or TRBV12-4 and TRBJ2-3, with D possibly being TRBD1 or TRBD2 (5 bases each). This CDR3 region has 16 residues. In DNA form, the CDR3 reads TGTACCAGCAGTTTAAGGGGCGCAGGGAGCGCAGATACGCAGTATTTT. This sequence encodes CTSSLRGAGSADTQYF.

CDR3: CSARIDRDSPLHF. The DNA of the CDR3 is TGCAGTGCTAGAATCGACAGGGATTCACCCCTCCACTTT. J is TRBJ1-6 and V is TRBV20-1, with TRBD1 identical over 7 bases. The CDR3 extends over 13 amino acids. With 2 bases clipped from V and 8 bases from J, the junction kept 3 bases outside the gene matches. CDR1 is DFQATT, CDR2 SNEGSKA, per germline (reference sequence).